Listed below are T cell receptor beta chains from one sample, sequenced in a study of CD8 T cells in ankylosing spondylitis. Via MiXCR, TCRdb re-called the 5' RACE reads, giving one row per CDR3 protein. Here the sample spans 300,000 to 400,000 distinct CDR3 sequences, 20% to 25% being singletons. Sequences were obtained from blood, either unsorted or a sorted T cell fraction (not recorded which). These receptors all stem from a male donor with ankylosing spondylitis. Both conserved end residues are part of each CDR3. D genes are given only for firm matches.

j_call,cdr3_length,v_call,d_call,cdr3_aa
TRBJ2-3,13,TRBV5-1,.,CASSVTETDTQYF
TRBJ1-2,14,TRBV5-1,TRBD1,CASSSMTGGRGYTF
TRBJ2-7,17,TRBV28,TRBD2,CASSFPAGGPHSYEQYF
TRBJ2-1,15,TRBV11-2,TRBD2,CASSVIAGRYNEQFF
TRBJ2-1,14,TRBV10-3,TRBD2,CAISWLAGDHEQFF
TRBJ1-4,14,TRBV12-3/TRBV12-4,TRBD1,CASKTGAANEKLFF
TRBJ1-5,16,TRBV24-1,TRBD1,CATSEGGTGIDQPQHF
TRBJ1-4,14,TRBV5-6,.,CASSLITGTRKLFF
TRBJ1-5,15,TRBV4-2,.,CASSQDPGSLWPQHF
TRBJ1-5,18,TRBV28,.,CASSSRPTLDNFNQPQHF
TRBJ2-7,16,TRBV7-2,.,CASSQPPGPGYYEQYF
TRBJ2-2,17,TRBV5-1,.,CASSLGDYRGGGGELFF
TRBJ2-7,12,TRBV5-1,.,CASSRDTYEQYF
TRBJ1-5,16,TRBV16,TRBD1,CASSPHRGQGNQPQHF
TRBJ2-5,13,TRBV9,.,CASSVAITGNQYF
TRBJ2-1,15,TRBV4-2,.,CASSQRAKDHNEQFF
TRBJ2-1,15,TRBV3-1,TRBD2,CASSRGTSGQVEQFF
TRBJ2-3,14,TRBV7-2,.,CASSVDQGRDTQYF
TRBJ1-5,15,TRBV19,.,CASSWGSLQRQPQHF
TRBJ2-3,15,TRBV20-1,TRBD2,CSAIHRTSGTDTQYF
TRBJ1-6,14,TRBV7-2,TRBD1,CASLRTGGNSPLHF
TRBJ2-3,16,TRBV28,TRBD2,CASGRGGGGVGDTQYF
TRBJ2-1,14,TRBV10-1,.,CASSERTEHNEQFF
TRBJ2-1,16,TRBV7-8,TRBD1,CASSTQPGQANNEQFF
TRBJ2-1,13,TRBV29-1,.,CSGTYYPDIEQFF
TRBJ2-3,15,TRBV5-1,.,CASSTPGPSTDTQYF
TRBJ2-5,16,TRBV5-1,TRBD2,CASSLDTTSGQETQYF